One sample yielded the 12 T cell receptor beta chains listed below, sequenced in a study of regulatory T cells in long-lasting Graves disease. In building TCR beta libraries, iRepertoire HTBI primers were used together with Arm-PCR of CDR3 regions. TCRdb processed the multiplex PCR reads anew with MiXCR; each CDR3 protein has one entry. Seen here are roughly 380,000 distinct CDR3 sequences, roughly 15% observed once, and the top ten hold around a fifth. The time point denotes: newly diagnosed GD, antithyroid drugs for less than 3 months. After RNA was extracted from PBMCs, the TCR library was made from it. This sample comprised peripheral blood mononuclear cells (PBMCs), obtained at new diagnosis, from a patient treated with antithyroid drugs. The receptors derive from a female donor with Graves disease.

This clonotype was detected only a few times. CDR3 loop: CAISESEKRTDTQYF. DNA of the CDR3: TGTGCCATCAGTGAGTCGGAAAAACGCACAGATACGCAGTATTTT. The rearrangement links TRBV10-3 to TRBJ2-3, with D hard to call. Germline V gives CDR1 ENHRY, CDR2 SYGVKD. The CDR3 is 15 amino acids. The germline V and J ends were trimmed by 0 bases and 1 base, with 8 bases remaining between them.

This clonotype was seen at least ten times. The chain links TRBV28 to TRBJ1-1; D unclear. Germline V gene sequence: CDR1 MDHEN, CDR2 SYDVKM. The CDR3 length is 13 residues. Trimming pared 7 bases from V and 0 bases from J, leaving 9 bases between. Here the CDR3 DNA reads TGTGCCAGCATTGAAGTGATGAACACTGAAGCTTTCTTT. This encodes CASIEVMNTEAFF.

This clonotype was detected ten times or more. The CDR3 loop reads CASRFTGAGELFF. The CDR3 nucleotides read TGTGCCAGCAGATTTACAGGGGCCGGGGAGCTGTTTTTT. The genes are TRBV27 and TRBJ2-2, with 7 bases lining up with TRBD1. V gave up 6 bases and J gave up 6 bases; unmatched junction bases: 4. CDR3 size: 13 residues. CDR1 is MNHEY, CDR2 SMNVEV, per germline (reference sequence).

This clonotype occurred a few times. This chain links TRBV5-1 with TRBJ2-2; perhaps TRBD1 as D (5 bases). Looked up from germline, CDR1 is SGHRS and CDR2 is YFSETQ. The CDR3 consists of 14 residues. Trimming shortened V by 0 bases and J by 4 bases, and 7 bases separated the two germline ends. The CDR3 bases are TGCGCCAGCAGCTTGGTGGGGCGCACCGGGGAGCTGTTTTTT. Its protein product is CASSLVGRTGELFF.

This clonotype showed up many times. The rearrangement uses TRBV2 and TRBJ1-6; D is ambiguous. The CDR3 spans 15 residues. Germline values: CDR1 SNHLY, CDR2 FYNNEI. V shed 2 bases and J shed 7 bases, with 12 bases lying between them. The CDR3 DNA sequence: TGTGCCAGCAGTGAACGGTCCCATACGAATTCACCCCTCCACTTT. Translated: CASSERSHTNSPLHF.

This clonotype was counted between two and nine times. This chain joins TRBV7-9 and TRBJ1-4; no reliable D call. Trimming shortened V by 5 bases and J by 12 bases, and 13 bases separated the two germline ends. The CDR3 sequence is 12 residues long. Germline V gene lookup returns CDR1 SEHNR and CDR2 FQNEAQ (reference sequence). The CDR3 loop is CASSPRDPQLFF. CDR3 nucleotides: TGTGCCAGCAGCCCACGGGATCCACAACTGTTTTTT.

This clonotype was seen repeatedly, ten times or more. The chain has TRBV5-1 and TRBJ2-3; D gene uncertain. Trimming shortened V by 1 base and J by 0 bases, and 15 bases separated the two germline ends. The CDR3 consists of 17 residues. Germline assignment: CDR1 SGHRS and CDR2 YFSETQ. Here the CDR3 reads CASSLLPPPASTDTQYF. CDR3 sequence (DNA): TGCGCCAGCAGCTTGCTGCCGCCACCCGCTAGCACAGATACGCAGTATTTT.

This clonotype was recorded many times. The chain uses TRBV20-1 and TRBJ2-1; D is possibly TRBD2 (5 bases). This CDR3 is 16 amino acids long. Germline V gives CDR1 DFQATT, CDR2 SNEGSKA (reference sequence). V shed 1 base and J shed 2 bases, with 15 bases lying between them. CDR3 sequence reads: CSARVDWGVAYNEQFF. The DNA of the CDR3 is TGCAGTGCTAGAGTCGATTGGGGAGTAGCCTACAATGAGCAGTTCTTC.

This clonotype was recorded at least ten times. The genes are TRBV9 and TRBJ2-3; 8 bases fit TRBD2. The CDR3 length is 18 residues. J gave up 1 base and V 3 bases, and 13 bases lay outside the gene matches. Germline CDR1 is SGDLS and CDR2 is YYNGEE. This CDR3 reads CASSGPREGTSRTDTQYF. DNA for the CDR3: TGTGCCAGCAGCGGCCCCCGGGAGGGGACATCACGCACAGATACGCAGTATTTT.

The table lists this clonotype with many counts. The chain joins TRBV7-2 to TRBJ1-6, with D uncertain. Germline V gene data show CDR1 as SGHTA and CDR2 as FQGNSA. This CDR3 is built from 12 residues. V dropped 2 bases and J dropped 8 bases, with 4 bases sitting between them. CDR3 sequence: CASSLSYSPLHF. In nucleotides, the CDR3 is TGTGCCAGCAGCTTAAGTTATTCACCCCTCCACTTT. The full variable domain, in which reference TRBV7-2 and TRBJ1-6 provide the parts outside the CDR3, is GAGVSQSPSNKVTEKGKDVELRCDPISGHTALYWYRQSLGQGLEFLIYFQGNSAPDKSGLPSDRFSAERTGGSVSTLTIQRTQQEDSAVYLCASSLSYSPLHFGNGTRLTVT.

This clonotype occurred a few times. The rearrangement uses TRBV6-1 and TRBJ2-4; perhaps D is TRBD1 or TRBD2 (5 bases each). Germline values: CDR1 MNHNS, CDR2 SASEGT. V shed 6 bases and J shed 6 bases, with 12 bases lying between them. The CDR3 runs to 13 residues. The CDR3 protein is CASSRGRGNIQYF. The CDR3 nucleotides are TGTGCCAGCAGCCGGGGACGGGGAAACATTCAGTACTTC.

This clonotype was counted a few times. V usage is TRBV10-3 and J usage is TRBJ2-7; 8 bases match TRBD2. Germline values: CDR1 ENHRY, CDR2 SYGVKD. Trimming removed 3 bases from V and 5 bases from J; junction bases left unmatched: 6. The length of the CDR3 is 14 residues. The CDR3 DNA follows: TGTGCCATCAGTGACACCGGGCGGGGGGACGAGCAGTACTTC. Translation: CAISDTGRGDEQYF.